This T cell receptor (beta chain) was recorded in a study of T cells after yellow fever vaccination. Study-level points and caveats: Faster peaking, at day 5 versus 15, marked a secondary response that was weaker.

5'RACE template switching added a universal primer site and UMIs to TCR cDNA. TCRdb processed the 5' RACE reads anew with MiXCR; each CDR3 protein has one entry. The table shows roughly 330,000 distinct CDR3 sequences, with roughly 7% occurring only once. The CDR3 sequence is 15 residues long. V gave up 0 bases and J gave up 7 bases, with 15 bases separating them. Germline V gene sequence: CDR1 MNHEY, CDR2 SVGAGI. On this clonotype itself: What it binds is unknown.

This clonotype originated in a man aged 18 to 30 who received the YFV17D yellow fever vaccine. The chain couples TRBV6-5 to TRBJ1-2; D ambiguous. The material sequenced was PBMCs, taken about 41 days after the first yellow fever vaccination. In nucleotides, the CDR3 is TGTGCCAGCAGTTACTCGCCAGACGGGTCTTTTGGCTACACCTTC. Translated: CASSYSPDGSFGYTF.